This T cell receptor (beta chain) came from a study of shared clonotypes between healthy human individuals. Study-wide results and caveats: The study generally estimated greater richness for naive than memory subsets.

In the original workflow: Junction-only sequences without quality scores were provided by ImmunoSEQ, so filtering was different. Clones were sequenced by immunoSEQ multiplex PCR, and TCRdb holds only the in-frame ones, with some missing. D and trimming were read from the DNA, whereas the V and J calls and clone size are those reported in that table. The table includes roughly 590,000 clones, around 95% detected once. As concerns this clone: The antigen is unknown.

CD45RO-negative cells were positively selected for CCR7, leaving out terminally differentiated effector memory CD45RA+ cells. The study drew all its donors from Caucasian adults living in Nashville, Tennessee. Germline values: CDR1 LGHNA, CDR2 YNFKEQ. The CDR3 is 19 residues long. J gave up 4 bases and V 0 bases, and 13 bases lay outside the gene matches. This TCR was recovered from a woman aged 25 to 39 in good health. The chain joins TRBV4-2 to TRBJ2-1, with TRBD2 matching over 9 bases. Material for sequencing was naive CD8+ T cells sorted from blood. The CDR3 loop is CASSQETPPSGRSYNEQFF. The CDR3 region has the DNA TGTGCCAGCAGCCAAGAGACCCCCCCCAGCGGGAGGTCATACAATGAGCAGTTCTTC.